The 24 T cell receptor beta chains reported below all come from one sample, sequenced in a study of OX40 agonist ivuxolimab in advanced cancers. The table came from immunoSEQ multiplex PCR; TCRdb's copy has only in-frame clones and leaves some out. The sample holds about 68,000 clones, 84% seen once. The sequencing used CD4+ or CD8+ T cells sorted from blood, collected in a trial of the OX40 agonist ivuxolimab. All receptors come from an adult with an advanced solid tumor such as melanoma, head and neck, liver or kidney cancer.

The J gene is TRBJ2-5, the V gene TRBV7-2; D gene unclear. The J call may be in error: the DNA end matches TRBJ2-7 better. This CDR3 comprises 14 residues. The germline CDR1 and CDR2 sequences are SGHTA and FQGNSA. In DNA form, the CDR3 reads TGTGCCAGCAGCTTAGATTTGGGATCCTACGAGCAGTACTTC. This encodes CASSLDLGSYEQYF.

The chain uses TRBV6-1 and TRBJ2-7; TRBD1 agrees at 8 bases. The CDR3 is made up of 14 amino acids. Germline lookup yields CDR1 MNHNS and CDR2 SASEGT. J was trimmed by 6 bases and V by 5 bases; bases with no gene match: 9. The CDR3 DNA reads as TGTGCCAGCAGTAACACAGGGGGATTCGGCGAGCAGTACTTC. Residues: CASSNTGGFGEQYF.

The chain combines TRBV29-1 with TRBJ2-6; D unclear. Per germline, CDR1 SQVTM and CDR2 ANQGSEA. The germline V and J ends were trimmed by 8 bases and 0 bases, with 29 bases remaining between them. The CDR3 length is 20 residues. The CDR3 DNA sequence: TGCAGCCATATTTTCCGGGCACCCGATGACGGATCCTCTGGGGCCAACGTCCTGACTTTC. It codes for CSHIFRAPDDGSSGANVLTF.

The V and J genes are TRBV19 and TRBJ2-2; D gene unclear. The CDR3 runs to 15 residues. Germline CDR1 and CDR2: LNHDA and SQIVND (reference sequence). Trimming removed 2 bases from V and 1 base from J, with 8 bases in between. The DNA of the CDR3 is TGTGCCAGTAGTATACGGAATAAGAACACCGGGGAGCTGTTTTTT. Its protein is CASSIRNKNTGELFF.

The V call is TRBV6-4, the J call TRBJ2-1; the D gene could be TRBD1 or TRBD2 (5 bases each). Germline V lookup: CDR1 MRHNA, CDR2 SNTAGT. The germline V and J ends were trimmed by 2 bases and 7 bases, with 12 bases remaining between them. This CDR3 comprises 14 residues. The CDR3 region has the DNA TGTGCCAGCAGTGACAGCCCCGGGGCGAATGAGCAGTTCTTC. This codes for CASSDSPGANEQFF.

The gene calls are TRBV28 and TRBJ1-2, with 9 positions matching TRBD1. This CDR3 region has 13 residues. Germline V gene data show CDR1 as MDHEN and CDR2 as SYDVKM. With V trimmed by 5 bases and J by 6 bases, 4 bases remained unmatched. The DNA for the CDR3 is TGTGCCAGCAGTCATGGACAGGGGCATGGCTACACCTTC. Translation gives CASSHGQGHGYTF.

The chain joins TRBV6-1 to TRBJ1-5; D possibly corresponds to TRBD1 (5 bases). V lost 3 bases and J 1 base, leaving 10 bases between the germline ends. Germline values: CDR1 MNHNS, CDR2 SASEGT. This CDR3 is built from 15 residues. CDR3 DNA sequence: TGTGCCAGCAGTGAGGGCAGGGAGAGCAATCAGCCCCAGCATTTT. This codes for CASSEGRESNQPQHF.

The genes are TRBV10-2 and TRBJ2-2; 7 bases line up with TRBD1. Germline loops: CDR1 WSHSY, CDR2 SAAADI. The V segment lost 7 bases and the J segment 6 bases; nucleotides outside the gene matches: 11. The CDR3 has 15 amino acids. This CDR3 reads CASTKRTGESGELFF. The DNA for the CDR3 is TGCGCCAGCACAAAAAGGACAGGTGAATCCGGGGAGCTGTTTTTT.

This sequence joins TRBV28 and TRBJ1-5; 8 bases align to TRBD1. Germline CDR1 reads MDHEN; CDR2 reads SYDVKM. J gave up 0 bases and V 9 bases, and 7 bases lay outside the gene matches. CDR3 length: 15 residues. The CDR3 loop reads CASTQGQVSNQPQHF. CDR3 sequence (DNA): TGTGCCAGTACCCAGGGACAGGTTAGCAATCAGCCCCAGCATTTT.

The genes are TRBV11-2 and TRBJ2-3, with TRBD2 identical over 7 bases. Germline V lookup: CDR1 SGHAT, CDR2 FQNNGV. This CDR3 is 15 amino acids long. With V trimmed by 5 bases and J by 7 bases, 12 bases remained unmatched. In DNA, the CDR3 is TGTGCCAGCAGCACCCGGGACTACAATCTTAATACGCAGTATTTT. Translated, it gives CASSTRDYNLNTQYF.

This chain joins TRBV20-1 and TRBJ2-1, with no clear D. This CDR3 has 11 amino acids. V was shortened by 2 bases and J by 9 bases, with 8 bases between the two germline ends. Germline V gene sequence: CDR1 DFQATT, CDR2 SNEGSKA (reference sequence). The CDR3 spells CSARLVLEQFF. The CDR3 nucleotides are TGCAGTGCTAGACTAGTGCTTGAGCAGTTCTTC.

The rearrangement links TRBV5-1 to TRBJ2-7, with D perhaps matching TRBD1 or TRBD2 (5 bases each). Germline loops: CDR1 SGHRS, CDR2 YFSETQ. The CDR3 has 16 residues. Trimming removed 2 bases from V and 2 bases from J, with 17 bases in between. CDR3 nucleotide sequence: TGCGCCAGCAGCTTTTTCGGGGCAGTAACCACCTACGAGCAGTACTTC. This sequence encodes CASSFFGAVTTYEQYF.

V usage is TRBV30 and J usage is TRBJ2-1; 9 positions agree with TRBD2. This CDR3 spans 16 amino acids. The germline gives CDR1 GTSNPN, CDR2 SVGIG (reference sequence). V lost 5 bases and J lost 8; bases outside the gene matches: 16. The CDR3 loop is CAWGNPGLARRDEQFF. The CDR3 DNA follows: TGTGCCTGGGGTAACCCGGGACTAGCCAGGAGGGATGAGCAGTTCTTC.

In DNA form, the CDR3 reads TGCGCCAGCAGCCTACAGATTTCGAACACCGGGGAGCTGTTTTTT. Its protein is CASSLQISNTGELFF. The chain uses TRBV4-3 and TRBJ2-2; D not resolved. The length of the CDR3 is 15 residues. Looked up from germline, CDR1 is LGHNA and CDR2 is YSLEER. The ends were cut back, 4 bases at V and 0 bases at J, with 9 bases in the middle.

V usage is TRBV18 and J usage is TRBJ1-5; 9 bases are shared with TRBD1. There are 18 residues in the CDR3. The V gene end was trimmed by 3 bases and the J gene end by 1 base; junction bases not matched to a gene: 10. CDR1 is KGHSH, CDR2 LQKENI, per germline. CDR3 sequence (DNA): TGTGCCAGCTCACCGATTCGGACAGGGGAAGGAAGCAATCAGCCCCAGCATTTT. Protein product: CASSPIRTGEGSNQPQHF.

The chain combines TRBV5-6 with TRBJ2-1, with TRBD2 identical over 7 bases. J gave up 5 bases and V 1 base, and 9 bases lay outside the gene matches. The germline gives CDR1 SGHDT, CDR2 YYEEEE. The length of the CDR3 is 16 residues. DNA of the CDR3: TGTGCCAGCAGCTTGAGGAGGTCTAGCGGACACAATGAGCAGTTCTTC. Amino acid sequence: CASSLRRSSGHNEQFF.

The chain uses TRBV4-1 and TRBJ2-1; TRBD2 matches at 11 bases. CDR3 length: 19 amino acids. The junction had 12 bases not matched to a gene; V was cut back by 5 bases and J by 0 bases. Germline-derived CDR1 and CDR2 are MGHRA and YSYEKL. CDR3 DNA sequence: TGCGCCAGCAGCTCCCCGGGACTAGCGGTAATAAGCTCCTACAATGAGCAGTTCTTC. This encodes CASSSPGLAVISSYNEQFF.

DNA of the CDR3: TGTGCCAGCACCAGTCGGGCTTCGGGGACAGATACGCAGTATTTT. Translating gives CASTSRASGTDTQYF. The chain uses TRBV7-9 and TRBJ2-3; D possibly corresponds to TRBD2 (5 bases). Per the germline V gene, CDR1 is SEHNR and CDR2 is FQNEAQ (reference sequence). V was trimmed by 7 bases and J by 3 bases, leaving 17 bases between them. This CDR3 has 15 residues.

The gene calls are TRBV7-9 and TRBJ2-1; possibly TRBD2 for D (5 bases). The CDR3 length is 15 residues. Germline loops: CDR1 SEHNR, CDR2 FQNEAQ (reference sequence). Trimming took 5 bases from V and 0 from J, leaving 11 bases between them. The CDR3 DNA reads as TGTGCCAGCAGCCGGAGCGGAAGCTCCTACAATGAGCAGTTCTTC. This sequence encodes CASSRSGSSYNEQFF.

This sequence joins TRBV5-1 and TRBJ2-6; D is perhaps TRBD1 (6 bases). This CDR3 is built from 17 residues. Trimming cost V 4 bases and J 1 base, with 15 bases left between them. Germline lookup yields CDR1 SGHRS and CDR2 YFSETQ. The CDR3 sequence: CASSKDVQGSGANVLTF. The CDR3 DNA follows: TGCGCCAGCAGCAAGGATGTACAGGGATCTGGGGCCAACGTCCTGACTTTC.

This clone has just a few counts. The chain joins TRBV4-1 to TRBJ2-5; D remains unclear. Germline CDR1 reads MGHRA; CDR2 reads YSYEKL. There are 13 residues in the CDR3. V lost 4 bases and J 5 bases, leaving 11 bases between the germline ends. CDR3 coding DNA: TGCGCCAGCAGCCGGCAGGTAGGGGAGACCCAGTACTTC. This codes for CASSRQVGETQYF.

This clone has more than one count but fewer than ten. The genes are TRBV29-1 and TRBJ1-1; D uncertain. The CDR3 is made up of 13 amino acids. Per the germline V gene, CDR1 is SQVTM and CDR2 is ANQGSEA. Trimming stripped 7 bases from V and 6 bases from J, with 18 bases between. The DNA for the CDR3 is TGCAGCGCCCACTTGACAAGAGACGCTGAAGCTTTCTTT. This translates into CSAHLTRDAEAFF.

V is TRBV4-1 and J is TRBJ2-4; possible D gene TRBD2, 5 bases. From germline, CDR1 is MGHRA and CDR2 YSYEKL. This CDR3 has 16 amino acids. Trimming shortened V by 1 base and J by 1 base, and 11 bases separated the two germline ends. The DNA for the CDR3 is TGCGCCAGCAGCCAAGCATCACTAGAGGCCAAAAACATTCAGTACTTC. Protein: CASSQASLEAKNIQYF.

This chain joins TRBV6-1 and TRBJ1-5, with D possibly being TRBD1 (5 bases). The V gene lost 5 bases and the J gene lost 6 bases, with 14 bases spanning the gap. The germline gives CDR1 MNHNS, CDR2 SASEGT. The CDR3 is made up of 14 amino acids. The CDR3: CASSPRGAIQPQHF. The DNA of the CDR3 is TGTGCCAGCAGTCCGCGCGGGGCCATTCAGCCCCAGCATTTT.